The 16 T cell receptor beta chains below come from one sample, sequenced in a study of Graves' ophthalmopathy and Graves' hyperthyroidism. The sequenced template was RNA, covering the TCR beta CDR3 region. First-round RT-PCR used HTBI primers; second-round multiplex PCR followed. TCRdb re-derived calls from the multiplex PCR reads in MiXCR, one entry per CDR3 protein. The sample consists of 1 million to 1.3 million distinct CDR3 sequences, roughly 35% of them appearing once. Sequenced: peripheral blood or thyroid tissue (not recorded which). Receptors were obtained from an adult man with Graves' hyperthyroidism.

On this clonotype: It may be a read error: a sequence one base away is much more abundant. V usage is TRBV19 and J usage is TRBJ2-5, with TRBD1 as a possible D gene (6 bases). Looked up from germline, CDR1 is LNHDA and CDR2 is SQIVND (reference sequence). The CDR3 spans 15 residues. With 3 bases removed from V and 1 base from J, the gap between germline ends came to 12 bases. For the CDR3, the DNA is TGTGCCAGTAGTATGCGTCAGGGGACCCAAGAGACCCAGTACTTC. It codes for CASSMRQGTQETQYF.

This clonotype was seen at least ten times. This chain uses TRBV25-1 with TRBJ1-1; D might be TRBD1 (6 bases). Between the trimmed V and J ends, which lost 6 bases and 1 base, there was a span of 15 bases. This CDR3 has 15 amino acids. Germline V gene sequence: CDR1 MGHDK, CDR2 SYGVNS. The CDR3 DNA sequence: TGTGCCAGCAGCCAAGGGGGACGGACGAACACTGAAGCTTTCTTT. Its protein product is CASSQGGRTNTEAFF.

This clonotype was seen once. CDR3 loop: CASVPDSGYSYEQYF. The CDR3 DNA reads as TGCGCCAGCGTCCCGGATAGCGGGTACTCCTACGAGCAGTACTTC. The chain couples TRBV10-2 to TRBJ2-7, with TRBD2 matching over 7 bases. The CDR3 covers 15 residues. After removal of 8 bases from V and 0 bases from J, the junction contained 10 bases not matched to a gene. Germline V gives CDR1 WSHSY, CDR2 SAAADI.

This clonotype came up many times. The chain combines TRBV7-8 with TRBJ2-5; no firm D call. The V and J ends lost 5 bases and 3 bases respectively, with 19 bases between them. The CDR3 runs 16 residues. Germline CDR1 is SGHVS and CDR2 is FQNEAQ. The CDR3 region has the DNA TGTGCCAGCAGCCCCGGTGCCCGGTTACGGGAAGAGACCCAGTACTTC. It yields the protein CASSPGARLREETQYF.

V and J are TRBV11-2 and TRBJ1-5; D unclear. Trimming removed 3 bases at V and 2 bases at J, with 17 bases between. This CDR3 is built from 17 residues. Germline CDR1 is SGHAT and CDR2 is FQNNGV. DNA of the CDR3: TGTGCCAGCAGCTTGACTTCGGGGATTGACGGCAATCAGCCCCAGCATTTT. Protein sequence: CASSLTSGIDGNQPQHF.

There are a few counts of this clonotype. The V and J genes are TRBV13 and TRBJ2-7; TRBD2 matches 10 bases. CDR3 size: 15 residues. V lost 5 bases and J lost 2; bases outside the gene matches: 6. Germline loops: CDR1 PRHDT, CDR2 FYEKMQ (reference sequence). This chain's CDR3 is CASSPGLAAPYEQYF. The CDR3 DNA follows: TGTGCCAGCAGCCCCGGACTAGCGGCCCCCTACGAGCAGTACTTC.

This clonotype was found once. A much larger clone differs by one base, so this may be a read error. The chain uses TRBV5-1 and TRBJ2-5; a possible D gene is TRBD1 (5 bases). The CDR3 consists of 14 residues. From germline, CDR1 is SGHRS and CDR2 YFSETQ. The CDR3 DNA is TGCGCCAGCAGCTCTGGACATCAACAAGAGACCCACTACTTC. Translating it yields CASSSGHQQETHYF.

This rearrangement joins TRBV5-5 to TRBJ1-1; TRBD1 is a possible D gene (5 bases). The germline gives CDR1 SGHKS, CDR2 YYEKEE (reference sequence). The CDR3 is 17 residues long. V was shortened by 2 bases and J by 5 bases, with 22 bases between the two germline ends. The DNA for the CDR3 is TGTGCCAGCAGCTTTGCAGCCATCTCAGTGGGGCGAACTGAAGCTTTCTTT. It is translated as CASSFAAISVGRTEAFF.

This sequence joins TRBV3-1 and TRBJ2-7; 7 nucleotides agree with TRBD1. CDR3 length: 16 amino acids. Trimming took 4 bases from V and 0 from J; bases not matched to a gene: 9. The germline V gene encodes CDR1 LGHDT and CDR2 YNNKEL (reference sequence). Written as DNA, the CDR3 is TGTGCCAGCAGCCCTTGGTGGGGACAGACCTCCTACGAGCAGTACTTC. Translation: CASSPWWGQTSYEQYF.

Regarding this clonotype: Relative to the germline gene, one junction end is altered; a read error may explain this. The chain combines TRBV5-4 with TRBJ1-4, with a possible D match to TRBD1 (6 bases). Germline values: CDR1 SGHNT, CDR2 YYREEE (reference sequence). The CDR3 length is 17 residues. CDR3 region: CASSVGTYREGNEKLFF. The CDR3 nucleotides read TGTGCCAGCAGCGTCGGAACATACAGGGAGGGCAATGAGAAACTGTTTTTT. Using reference TRBV5-4 and TRBJ1-4 for the parts outside the CDR3, the full variable domain is ETGVTQSPTHLIKTRGQQVTLRCSSQSGHNTVSWYQQALGQGPQFIFQYYREEENGRGNFPPRFSGLQFPNYSSELNVNALELDDSALYLCASSVGTYREGNEKLFFGSGTQLSVL.

Many counts were recorded for this clonotype. The rearrangement uses TRBV20-1 and TRBJ1-6; the match to TRBD1 covers 8 bases. This CDR3 has 14 amino acids. The germline V gene encodes CDR1 DFQATT and CDR2 SNEGSKA (reference sequence). Trimming took 3 bases from V and 8 from J; bases not matched to a gene: 6. The CDR3 nucleotides are TGCAGTGCTAGCCGGGACAGGTATTATTCACCCCTCCACTTT. Its protein is CSASRDRYYSPLHF.

The sample holds many counts of this clonotype. This sequence joins TRBV15 and TRBJ1-3; no clear D gene. The CDR3 runs to 17 residues. The germline V and J ends were trimmed by 0 bases and 0 bases, with 12 bases remaining between them. CDR1 LNHNV and CDR2 YYDKDF come from the germline V gene (reference sequence). In DNA form, the CDR3 reads TGTGCCACCAGCAGAGATAGCGCTTTCCTCTCTGGAAACACCATATATTTT. This encodes CATSRDSAFLSGNTIYF.

This clonotype was detected ten times or more. The genes are TRBV7-9 and TRBJ1-5, with a weak D call TRBD1 (6 bases). The V gene lost 0 bases and the J gene lost 7 bases, with 16 bases spanning the gap. This CDR3 comprises 16 residues. Germline CDR1 SEHNR, CDR2 FQNEAQ (reference sequence). CDR3 in DNA: TGTGCCAGCAGCTTAGCGGCGGGGGCGCAAGGCCAGCCCCAGCATTTT. The encoded protein is CASSLAAGAQGQPQHF.

This clonotype was seen repeatedly, ten times or more. The V call is TRBV20-1, the J call TRBJ2-7, with no clear D. CDR3 length equals 16 residues. Looked up from germline, CDR1 is DFQATT and CDR2 is SNEGSKA (reference sequence). Deletions cut 0 bases from V and 3 bases from J, with 18 bases between. In DNA, the CDR3 is TGCAGTGCTAGAGATAGAGGTGGTACGGTGATCTACGAGCAGTACTTC. Translation: CSARDRGGTVIYEQYF.

This sequence joins TRBV20-1 and TRBJ1-4; D possibly corresponds to TRBD1 (6 bases). The V gene's germline CDR1 is DFQATT and CDR2 SNEGSKA (reference sequence). V lost 0 bases and J 7 bases, leaving 15 bases between the germline ends. The CDR3 is made up of 15 amino acids. The CDR3 reads CSARDHGGASEKLFF. CDR3 coding DNA: TGCAGTGCTAGAGATCATGGGGGGGCAAGTGAAAAACTGTTTTTT.

This clonotype was seen a handful of times. The chain employs TRBV14 and TRBJ1-4, with 9 bases identical to TRBD1. With V trimmed by 6 bases and J by 8 bases, 10 bases remained unmatched. The germline CDR1 and CDR2 sequences are SGHDN and FVKESK. CDR3 length: 15 residues. The DNA for the CDR3 is TGTGCCAGCAGTCTACAGGGGGCCTTTGGAGAAAAACTGTTTTTT. It codes for CASSLQGAFGEKLFF.